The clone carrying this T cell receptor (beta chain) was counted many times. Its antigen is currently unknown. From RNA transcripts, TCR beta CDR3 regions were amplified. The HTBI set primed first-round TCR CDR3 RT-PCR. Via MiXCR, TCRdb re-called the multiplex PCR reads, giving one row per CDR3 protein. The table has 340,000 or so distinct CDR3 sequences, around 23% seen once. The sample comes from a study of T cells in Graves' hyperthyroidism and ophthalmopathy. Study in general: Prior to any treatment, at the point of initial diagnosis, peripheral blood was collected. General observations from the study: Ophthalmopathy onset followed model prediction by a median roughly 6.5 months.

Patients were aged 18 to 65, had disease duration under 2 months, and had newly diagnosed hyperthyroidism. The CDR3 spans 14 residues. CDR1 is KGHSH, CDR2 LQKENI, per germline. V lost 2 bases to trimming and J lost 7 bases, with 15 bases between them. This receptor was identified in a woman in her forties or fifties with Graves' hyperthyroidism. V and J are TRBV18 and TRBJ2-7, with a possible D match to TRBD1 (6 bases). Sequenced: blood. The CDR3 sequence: CASSPTGTSEEQYF. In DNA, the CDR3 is TGTGCCAGCTCACCAACAGGGACCTCGGAAGAGCAGTACTTC. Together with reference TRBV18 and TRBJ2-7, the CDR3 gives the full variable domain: NAGVMQNPRHLVRRRGQEARLRCSPMKGHSHVYWYRQLPEEGLKFMVYLQKENIIDESGMPKERFSAEFPKEGPSILRIQQVVRGDSAAYFCASSPTGTSEEQYFGPGTRLTVT.